The 3 T cell receptor beta chains listed next were all sequenced from one sample in a study of T cells after yellow fever vaccination (dated by TCRdb to about 2019). The method was 5' RACE. The reads were generated on an Illumina HiSeq 2500. The public reads were reprocessed in TCRdb via fastp at Q25 and MiXCR, keeping in-frame beta chains. Each entry merges the rows of one CDR3 protein and shows their most common DNA and genes. Across this sample there are 500,000 to 550,000 distinct CDR3 sequences, with 20% to 25% seen only once. Roughly a sixth of the sample goes to the ten largest clones. The treatment or condition label of this sample denotes: live attenuated yellow fever vaccine strain. Sample: PBMCs, taken around 3 weeks after the first yellow fever vaccination. These receptors were taken from a man between 18 and 35 years old who received the YFV17D yellow fever vaccine.

This clonotype was found a few times. The CDR3 DNA reads as TGTGCCACCAGGATCCTACCCGAGAGGGCCCCCGGGGAGCTGTTTTTT. It specifies CATRILPERAPGELFF. V usage is TRBV15 and J usage is TRBJ2-2, with a tentative D call TRBD2 (5 bases). The CDR3 length is 16 residues. The germline V and J ends were trimmed by 6 bases and 6 bases, with 20 bases remaining between them. CDR1 and CDR2 (germline): LNHNV, YYDKDF (reference sequence).

This rearrangement joins TRBV4-1 to TRBJ1-1; D is ambiguous. Trimming pared 1 base from V and 6 bases from J, leaving 6 bases between. This CDR3 is 12 amino acids long. From germline, CDR1 is MGHRA and CDR2 YSYEKL. This chain's CDR3 is CASSQGFSEAFF. DNA for the CDR3: TGCGCCAGCAGCCAAGGGTTTTCTGAAGCTTTCTTT.

The chain carries TRBV28 and TRBJ2-3, with D possibly matching TRBD2 (5 bases). The V gene's germline CDR1 is MDHEN and CDR2 SYDVKM. Trimming stripped 5 bases from V and 7 bases from J, with 13 bases between. This CDR3 comprises 13 residues. The CDR3 bases are TGTGCCAGCAGTGCGCCCGACTATAATACGCAGTATTTT. Translation: CASSAPDYNTQYF.